This TCR beta chain derives from a study of T cells in localized non-small cell lung cancer. Study-level findings and limits: Of the top 100 tumor clones, median around 60 were in adjacent lung, approximately 29 among its top 100. Measurement of T cell clonality placed uninvolved adjacent lung highest, above the level in tumor. Owing to sequencing of a solitary tumor region, heterogeneity cannot be discounted. A raised T cell density in blood coincided with lengthier overall survival.

The data were produced by immunoSEQ multiplex PCR, yet TCRdb's version contains in-frame clones alone and is incomplete. There are 30,000 or so clones in the sample; approximately 92% occur only once, and roughly 1.9% lies in the top ten. Points on this clone: Its specificity is not known.

V was pared by 5 bases and J by 8 bases, with 9 bases between. This CDR3 is 11 amino acids long. CDR1 and CDR2 from the germline V gene are MNHEY and SVGAGI. The source material was peripheral blood, sampled before any cancer treatment. The chain carries TRBV6-5 and TRBJ1-2; no reliable D call. This TCR came from a female donor older than 55 with stage I lung adenocarcinoma. Written as DNA, the CDR3 is TGTGCCAGCAGTAAGACCGGCGGCTACACCTTC. Translation gives CASSKTGGYTF.